Listed below are T cell receptor beta chains from one sample, sequenced in a study of blood T cell repertoires in COVID-19. The table came from immunoSEQ multiplex PCR; TCRdb's copy has only in-frame clones and leaves some out. Here the sample spans some 240,000 clones, about 80% being singletons. Input material: PBMCs or T cells enriched from blood (not recorded which). The receptors here all came from a young man with acute COVID-19. CDR3s include the opening cysteine and the closing phenylalanine or tryptophan. A D gene is named only where the DNA matches it firmly. Not all rows give a size; the values are once, few, many and, for expanded clones, a class.

>TRBV6-5|11|.|.|TRBJ1-2
CASLAGSGYTF
TGTGCCAGCCTTGCAGGGTCTGGCTACACCTTC
>TRBV3-1/TRBV3-2|14|.|.|TRBJ1-2
CASSLTTDMSGYTF
TGTGCCAGCAGCCTTACAACAGATATGAGTGGCTACACCTTC
>TRBV25-1|14|TRBD1|.|TRBJ1-1
CASSPRQGPAEAFF
TGTGCCAGCAGTCCCCGACAGGGTCCCGCTGAAGCTTTCTTT
>TRBV11-3|17|TRBD2|.|TRBJ2-3
CASSSRTSGVHTDTQYF
TGTGCCAGCAGCTCAAGAACTAGCGGGGTACACACAGATACGCAGTATTTT
>TRBV24-1|15|.|.|TRBJ1-3
CATSGGASSGNTIYF
TGTGCCACCAGTGGGGGCGCAAGTTCTGGAAACACCATATATTTT
>TRBV5-1|15|.|.|TRBJ2-2
CASSITGMGTGELFF
TGCGCCAGCAGCATTACAGGGATGGGGACCGGGGAGCTGTTTTTT
>TRBV2|15|TRBD1|.|TRBJ1-5
CASSGTGADNQPQHF
TGTGCCAGCAGTGGGACAGGGGCCGACAATCAGCCCCAGCATTTT
>TRBV6-5|15|TRBD2|.|TRBJ2-5
CASTQGVGLGETQYF
TGTGCCAGCACGCAGGGTGTAGGACTAGGGGAAACCCAGTACTTC
>TRBV2|18|.|.|TRBJ1-2
CASRTPGISDRRNYGYTF
TGTGCCAGCAGGACTCCCGGAATATCAGACAGGCGGAACTATGGCTACACCTTC
>TRBV27|13|.|.|TRBJ1-5
CASSSGQNQPQHF
TGTGCCAGCAGTTCCGGACAGAATCAGCCCCAGCATTTT
>TRBV5-1|14|.|few|TRBJ1-2
CASSATANDYGYTF
TGCGCCAGCAGCGCGACAGCGAATGACTATGGCTACACCTTC
>TRBV11-3|12|.|once|TRBJ2-3
CASSSRGNTQYF
TGTGCCAGCAGTTCCAGGGGTAATACGCAGTATTTT
>TRBV6-5|15|.|.|TRBJ2-1
CASSYSQRSGEEQFF
TGTGCCAGCAGTTACTCCCAGAGGTCCGGAGAAGAGCAGTTCTTC
>TRBV9|15|.|.|TRBJ2-1
CASSVNPTGDDEQFF
TGTGCCAGCAGCGTAAACCCTACGGGGGACGATGAGCAGTTCTTC
>TRBV5-1|13|.|.|TRBJ1-1
CASSRSTGSEAFF
TGTGCCAGCAGCAGATCCACAGGGAGTGAAGCTTTCTTT
>TRBV6-5|13|TRBD1|.|TRBJ1-2
CASKTGEGYGYTF
TGTGCCAGCAAGACAGGGGAGGGCTATGGCTACACCTTC
>TRBV18|14|TRBD1|.|TRBJ1-6
CASSPTGSDSPLHF
TGTGCCAGCTCGCCGACAGGGAGCGATTCACCCCTCCACTTT
>TRBV7-2|13|TRBD2|.|TRBJ2-1
CASRRRGDNWQFF
TGTGCCAGCAGGAGGCGGGGGGACAATTGGCAGTTCTTC
>TRBV18|13|.|.|TRBJ2-1
CASSFTSGNEQFF
TGTGCCAGCTCTTTCACGTCAGGCAATGAGCAGTTCTTC